A selection of T cell receptor beta chains follows, all from one sample in a study of blood T cell repertoires in COVID-19. Measured with immunoSEQ multiplex PCR; TCRdb has only the in-frame clones, and not every one. The data show 110,000 or so clones, with over 75% seen just once and around 4.5% held by the top ten. Sequenced material: peripheral blood. These receptors were collected from a man aged 50-60 years with acute or convalescent COVID-19. The CDR3 runs from the conserved cysteine through the conserved F or W. Each record gives: V gene, J gene, clone size, CDR3 protein. Clone size is not always given. Where it is, it says once, few, many or a class for expanded clones.

v_gene: TRBV5-5; j_gene: TRBJ2-5; abundance: -; CDR3aa: CASSLVAGWRETQYF
v_gene: TRBV28; j_gene: TRBJ1-1; abundance: -; CDR3aa: CASSPPFGGAFF
v_gene: TRBV6-5; j_gene: TRBJ2-7; abundance: -; CDR3aa: CASSRGRSSYEQYF
v_gene: TRBV11-2; j_gene: TRBJ2-1; abundance: -; CDR3aa: CASSLVAGNHNEQFF
v_gene: TRBV28; j_gene: TRBJ1-6; abundance: once; CDR3aa: CASCSGQGNNSPLHF
v_gene: TRBV5-6; j_gene: TRBJ2-3; abundance: -; CDR3aa: CASSSGTDTQYF
v_gene: TRBV19; j_gene: TRBJ1-3; abundance: -; CDR3aa: CASSIWASGNTIYF
v_gene: TRBV12-5; j_gene: TRBJ2-1; abundance: -; CDR3aa: CASGLVGNLFGGTQGQAHHNEQFF
v_gene: TRBV6-5; j_gene: TRBJ1-1; abundance: -; CDR3aa: CASSYGDRGNTEAFF
v_gene: TRBV6-6; j_gene: TRBJ2-7; abundance: once; CDR3aa: CASGLAVYEQYF
v_gene: TRBV6-6; j_gene: TRBJ1-5; abundance: -; CDR3aa: CASSRSGIYSNQPQHF
v_gene: TRBV27; j_gene: TRBJ1-4; abundance: once; CDR3aa: CASSLRRTLNEKLFF
v_gene: TRBV5-1; j_gene: TRBJ1-3; abundance: few; CDR3aa: CASSKETDSGNTIYF
v_gene: TRBV9; j_gene: TRBJ2-4; abundance: -; CDR3aa: CASSVGSGVAKNIQYF
v_gene: TRBV27; j_gene: TRBJ1-2; abundance: -; CDR3aa: CASSLSEGGSYGYTF
v_gene: TRBV19; j_gene: TRBJ1-1; abundance: -; CDR3aa: CASTLSQGRPEAFF
v_gene: TRBV5-4; j_gene: TRBJ2-5; abundance: once; CDR3aa: CASSLYGGLETQYF
v_gene: TRBV2; j_gene: TRBJ1-5; abundance: once; CDR3aa: CASSEYRRLSNQPQHF
v_gene: TRBV27; j_gene: TRBJ2-2; abundance: -; CDR3aa: CASSSPAGTGYTGELFF
v_gene: TRBV10-3; j_gene: TRBJ1-6; abundance: few; CDR3aa: CAIRLGQGADSPLHF
v_gene: TRBV5-5; j_gene: TRBJ2-7; abundance: once; CDR3aa: CASSLKAEYYEQYF
v_gene: TRBV6-6; j_gene: TRBJ2-6; abundance: few; CDR3aa: CASRSGTDGANVLTF
v_gene: TRBV27; j_gene: TRBJ1-5; abundance: -; CDR3aa: CASMGYQGGSQPQHF
v_gene: TRBV5-1; j_gene: TRBJ1-1; abundance: -; CDR3aa: CASSGQGDTEAFF
v_gene: TRBV23-1; j_gene: TRBJ2-7; abundance: -; CDR3aa: CASNRAGTSGSYEQYF
v_gene: TRBV6-2/TRBV6-3; j_gene: TRBJ2-7; abundance: -; CDR3aa: CASSGPNRGAYEQYF
v_gene: TRBV19; j_gene: TRBJ2-7; abundance: -; CDR3aa: CASSPQGHTSYEQYF
v_gene: TRBV2; j_gene: TRBJ2-7; abundance: few; CDR3aa: CASSYIPGEQYF
v_gene: TRBV30; j_gene: TRBJ1-5; abundance: -; CDR3aa: CAWSGQGLNQPQHF
v_gene: TRBV19; j_gene: TRBJ1-3; abundance: -; CDR3aa: CASSSGGSGNTIYF
v_gene: TRBV7-9; j_gene: TRBJ1-5; abundance: few; CDR3aa: CASSATGNSNQPQHF
v_gene: TRBV6-5; j_gene: TRBJ1-6; abundance: -; CDR3aa: CASREGRRQGTPLHF
v_gene: TRBV7-9; j_gene: TRBJ2-1; abundance: -; CDR3aa: CASSLQGNLGYNEQFF
v_gene: TRBV2; j_gene: TRBJ1-4; abundance: -; CDR3aa: CASGRDSNEKLFF
v_gene: TRBV5-6; j_gene: TRBJ2-1; abundance: once; CDR3aa: CASSLGREQFF
v_gene: TRBV12-5; j_gene: TRBJ1-4; abundance: -; CDR3aa: CASGLTGGQEKLFF
v_gene: TRBV5-4; j_gene: TRBJ2-3; abundance: -; CDR3aa: CASSHAGGGPTDTQYF
v_gene: TRBV7-8; j_gene: TRBJ1-5; abundance: -; CDR3aa: CASSLIGGRNQPQHF
v_gene: TRBV3-1/TRBV3-2; j_gene: TRBJ2-7; abundance: -; CDR3aa: CASSQAGQGSYEQYF
v_gene: TRBV28; j_gene: TRBJ1-5; abundance: few; CDR3aa: CASRTGVIEPQHF
v_gene: TRBV14; j_gene: TRBJ1-5; abundance: -; CDR3aa: CASSRENSPSAPQHF
v_gene: TRBV11-2; j_gene: TRBJ2-1; abundance: -; CDR3aa: CASRDRVFLGASNEQFF
v_gene: TRBV2; j_gene: TRBJ1-5; abundance: -; CDR3aa: CASKGELNQPQHF
v_gene: TRBV6-1; j_gene: TRBJ2-7; abundance: -; CDR3aa: CASSESGYEQYF
v_gene: TRBV6-4; j_gene: TRBJ1-6; abundance: once; CDR3aa: CASMTGALLIYNSPLHF
v_gene: TRBV11-2; j_gene: TRBJ1-2; abundance: -; CDR3aa: CASSAQPGQGIVYTF
v_gene: TRBV11-2; j_gene: TRBJ1-4; abundance: -; CDR3aa: CASSLGFRTHQGEKLFF
v_gene: TRBV2; j_gene: TRBJ2-3; abundance: -; CDR3aa: CASSLAGDGKDTQYF
v_gene: TRBV2; j_gene: TRBJ1-5; abundance: -; CDR3aa: CASSDQSGTGGQPQHF
v_gene: TRBV9; j_gene: TRBJ2-5; abundance: -; CDR3aa: CASSVEGGTQYF
v_gene: TRBV30; j_gene: TRBJ1-5; abundance: -; CDR3aa: CAWSTVGGQPQHF
v_gene: TRBV29-1; j_gene: TRBJ2-5; abundance: -; CDR3aa: CSVYRGRETQYF
v_gene: TRBV7-2; j_gene: TRBJ2-7; abundance: once; CDR3aa: CASSTREGLEQYF